This T cell receptor (beta chain) was identified in a study of blood T cell repertoires in COVID-19 (dated by TCRdb to 2020 to 2022). Describing the broader study: The collaborator samples originated in the United States, Italy and Spain and spanned the acute and convalescent phases of COVID-19. The material from the prospective study consisted of cDNA or gDNA derived from T cells, B-cell-depleted T cells, or PBMCs. The dataset comprised deeply sampled blood TCRbeta repertoires from subjects exposed to, actively infected with, or recovered from COVID-19. The repertoires were released in a freely available public database intended as a resource for research on the immune response to SARS-CoV-2. Samples came from the ongoing ImmuneRACE study (first 160 participants) plus 1,254 subjects from 6 global collaborators. A de-identified subject ID, COVID-19 status, age in years and sex were almost always included in the sample metadata. Where HLA class I and class II types were available, the types were taken from metadata supplied by the sample provider, not from assay-based typing.

Overall study results and their limits: The amount of clinical and demographic metadata varied by source and participant and was provided uncurated.

A remark on this clone: This clone's antigen is unknown. Base qualities are not provided; no much larger clone lies one nucleotide away.

Samples from volunteer blood donors who had recovered from COVID-19 were contributed by a second Seattle source. Collaborating institutions collected whole blood in K2EDTA tubes following their own protocols. For TCRbeta analysis, collaborators shipped samples as frozen whole blood, isolated PBMCs, or DNA extracted from either of those sample types. There are 15 amino acids in the CDR3, from cysteine to phenylalanine inclusive. This entry keeps only the CDR3 DNA: 45 bases, framed from base 1. Sequences MNHEY (CDR1) and SVGAGI (CDR2) are obtained from the germline V gene. V is cut back by 6 bases and J by 1 base, with 8 bases in the junction unmatched. TCRbeta CDR3 regions were amplified from genomic DNA using the immunoSEQ Assay, a bias-controlled multiplex PCR. The original pipeline was this. Nucleated cell counts per sample were estimated from amplification of reference gene primers within the assay. To quantify the absolute abundance of each unique TCRbeta CDR3 rearrangement, sequence reads were collapsed and filtered. For each sample, productive Simpson clonality was calculated as the square root of Simpson's diversity index over productive rearrangements. TCRdb stores this immuneACCESS table with in-frame sequences only. Part of the clones is absent; in the studies checked, under half of the shortfall reflects unresolved V genes, and no reason is known for the rest. Clone size and V and J calls were adopted from that table, with D and trimming inferred from the DNA. For this sample the table gives about 300,000 clones, of which roughly 80% were detected only once. The leading ten clones occupy over 8.5% of the sample.

The chain is made from TRBV6-5 and TRBJ1-2; a stretch of 7 junction bases matches TRBD1. Sample: peripheral blood. The clonotype was recovered from a woman aged 45-65 years who had recovered from COVID-19. CDR3 sequence: CASSQTGKGNYGYTF. The nucleotides read TGTGCCAGCAGCCAGACAGGGAAGGGTAACTATGGCTACACCTTC.